The rows below give T cell receptor beta chains drawn from one sample of a study of shared clonotypes between healthy human individuals. Assay: immunoSEQ multiplex PCR; the TCRdb copy retains only in-frame clones and omits some. Of over 1.5 million clones in the sample, 95% to 99% were seen once. Sequencing was performed on naive CD4+ T cells sorted from blood. All receptors come from a man aged 25-45 years in good health. The CDR3 runs from the conserved cysteine through the conserved F or W.

v_call,j_call,cdr3_aa
TRBV7-2,TRBJ2-5,CASSSSGTPAQETQYF
TRBV11-3,TRBJ2-1,CASSLGMRLLNNEQFF
TRBV28,TRBJ1-2,CATQRGTGGPPVYGYTF
TRBV28,TRBJ2-7,CASSTSYEQYF
TRBV5-1,TRBJ2-1,CASRKGQGGNNEQFF
TRBV27,TRBJ2-2,CASSLRTGELFF
TRBV30,TRBJ1-2,CAWSVRGNGYTF
TRBV9,TRBJ2-3,CASSGLAGPTDTQYF
TRBV18,TRBJ2-3,CASSPSSGTSGRADTQYF
TRBV19,TRBJ1-5,CASRTDRRSNQPQHF
TRBV5-1,TRBJ2-1,CASSLKGLATIAGSYNEQFF
TRBV21-1,TRBJ1-6,CARTSSPLHF
TRBV5-5,TRBJ1-2,CASSNDRAAGKGYTF
TRBV11-2,TRBJ2-7,CASSLGITGTFEQYF